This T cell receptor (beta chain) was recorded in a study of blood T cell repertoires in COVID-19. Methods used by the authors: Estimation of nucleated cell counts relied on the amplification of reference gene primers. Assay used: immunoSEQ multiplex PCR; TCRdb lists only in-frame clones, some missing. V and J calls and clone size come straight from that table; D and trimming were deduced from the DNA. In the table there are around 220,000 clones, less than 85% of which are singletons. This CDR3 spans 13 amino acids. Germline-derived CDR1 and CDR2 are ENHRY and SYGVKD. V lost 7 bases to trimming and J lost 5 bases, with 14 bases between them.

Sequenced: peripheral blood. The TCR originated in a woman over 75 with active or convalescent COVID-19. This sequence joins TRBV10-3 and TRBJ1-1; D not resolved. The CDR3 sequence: CAIKASIGTEAFF. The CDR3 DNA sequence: TGTGCCATCAAGGCCAGTATCGGGACTGAAGCTTTCTTT.